This T cell receptor (beta chain) emerged from a study of cytomegalovirus exposure and HLA in healthy donors. Unmatched junction bases numbered 4, after V lost 6 bases and J lost 2 bases. The germline V gene encodes CDR1 MNHEY and CDR2 SVGAGI. The CDR3 has 15 residues. Primers included in the PCR were 60 Vbeta and 13 Jbeta primers. TCRdb's copy holds only in-frame clones and misses some; the assay was immunoSEQ multiplex PCR. The data show 89,000 or so clones, more than 70% seen once. This clonotype was sampled from a man between 18 and 29 years old in good health and CMV-seropositive. Sequencing was done on a sample of PBMCs. The genes are TRBV6-5 and TRBJ1-5, with 10 nucleotides matching TRBD1. The CDR3 protein is CASSPGTGGNQPQHF. CDR3 in DNA: TGTGCCAGCAGCCCAGGGACAGGGGGCAATCAGCCCCAGCATTTT.